These T cell receptor beta chains were read from a single sample in a study of blood T cell repertoires in COVID-19. Profiled with immunoSEQ multiplex PCR; TCRdb holds only in-frame clones, not every one. The data show under 65,000 clones, 82% seen once. The sample was peripheral blood. These receptors came from a woman aged 55-70 years with acute or convalescent COVID-19. The CDR3 runs from the conserved cysteine through the conserved F or W. The D gene is left open where the match is weak. Rows may omit the clone size; those that give it use once, few, many or a size class.

>NA|TRBJ2-5|TRBD1|TRBV10-3
TGTGCCAGCCTAGGACAGGGGGCAGGGGAGACCCAGTACTTC
CASLGQGAGETQYF
>NA|TRBJ2-2|TRBD2|TRBV6-4
TGTGCCAGCCGACGGGGGGGCAACACCGGGGAGCTGTTTTTT
CASRRGGNTGELFF
>NA|TRBJ2-3|NA|TRBV9
TGTGCCAGCAGCGTAGATACACCTAGCACAGATACGCAGTATTTT
CASSVDTPSTDTQYF
>NA|TRBJ2-7|NA|TRBV10-3
TGTGCCATCAGTGAGTCCGCGGCCTACGAGCAGTACTTC
CAISESAAYEQYF
>NA|TRBJ2-2|TRBD2|TRBV15
TGTGCCACCAGCCCCGCGGGGGGGCGTTTGTCCGGGGAGCTGTTTTTT
CATSPAGGRLSGELFF
>once|TRBJ1-5|NA|TRBV6-2/TRBV6-3
TGTGCCAGCAGTTACCCCGCTTCTCCGGGCAATCAGCCCCAGCATTTT
CASSYPASPGNQPQHF
>NA|TRBJ1-5|NA|TRBV19
TGTGCCAGTAGTAGGAGGCAGGATAATCAGCCCCAGCATTTT
CASSRRQDNQPQHF
>NA|TRBJ1-2|TRBD1|TRBV12-3/TRBV12-4
TGTGCCAGCAGTAGACAGGGTGTGATTGGCTACACCTTC
CASSRQGVIGYTF
>NA|TRBJ2-7|NA|TRBV5-8
TGTGCCAGCAGCCGCAAGGAAGCGTACGAGCAGTACTTC
CASSRKEAYEQYF
>NA|TRBJ2-3|TRBD2|TRBV7-2
TGTGCCAGCAGCTTAGACGGGGGGGGAGGCACAGATACGCAGTATTTT
CASSLDGGGGTDTQYF
>few|TRBJ1-1|TRBD1|TRBV4-2
TGTGCCAGCAGCCGCGCCGGGACAGGTAACACTGAAGCTTTCTTT
CASSRAGTGNTEAFF
>NA|TRBJ2-7|NA|TRBV4-3
TGCGCCAGCAGCCGAGAAGAAGGGGCCTACGAGCAGTACTTC
CASSREEGAYEQYF
>NA|TRBJ1-2|NA|TRBV19
TGTGCCAGTAGTCAACAGACAGTACCGAACTATGGCTACACCTTC
CASSQQTVPNYGYTF
>few|TRBJ2-5|NA|TRBV2
TGTGCCAGCATGCAAGGACAGCAAGAGACCCAGTACTTC
CASMQGQQETQYF
>NA|TRBJ1-4|TRBD1|TRBV7-2
TGTGCCAGCAGCCCTAGCCCCGGGACAGCCAGAAAACTGTTTTTT
CASSPSPGTARKLFF
>NA|TRBJ2-7|TRBD1|TRBV7-9
TGTGCCAGCAGCTTAGACCGGGACAGGGGAACCTACGAGCAGTACTTC
CASSLDRDRGTYEQYF
>few|TRBJ1-1|NA|TRBV2
TGTGCCAGCGCGGCGGGGGGAGAGACTGAAGCTTTCTTT
CASAAGGETEAFF
>NA|TRBJ2-2|NA|TRBV4-1
TGCGCCAGCAGCCCCCCGGGTTTGGGGCAGGGCACCGGGGAGCTGTTTTTT
CASSPPGLGQGTGELFF
>NA|TRBJ1-2|NA|TRBV5-1
TGCGCCAGCAGCTTGGAAGGGACTCGTAATGGCTACACCTTC
CASSLEGTRNGYTF
>NA|TRBJ1-5|NA|TRBV21-1
TGTGCCAGCAGCAATGGACAGGGCGACCAGCCCCAGCATTTT
CASSNGQGDQPQHF
>NA|TRBJ1-4|NA|TRBV14
TGTGCCAGCAGCCAAGATCCCGGGGTCAATGAAAAACTGTTTTTT
CASSQDPGVNEKLFF
>once|TRBJ2-1|TRBD2|TRBV6-6
TGTGCCAGCAGTCCCCACGGGGCGGGGGGGGTCTACAATGAGCAGTTCTTC
CASSPHGAGGVYNEQFF
>NA|TRBJ2-3|NA|TRBV7-3
TGTGCCAGCAGCCAAGCCCCCGGCACAGATACGCAGTATTTT
CASSQAPGTDTQYF
>NA|TRBJ1-1|NA|TRBV29-1
TGCAGCGTTGCCGGCGGGCGGGGCTCGAACACTGAAGCTTTCTTT
CSVAGGRGSNTEAFF
>NA|TRBJ1-5|TRBD1|TRBV12-5
TGTGCTAGTGGTTTGATCCTAGGGACAGGGGACAGCAATCAGCCCCAGCATTTT
CASGLILGTGDSNQPQHF